A single TCR beta chain is shown here with its context. Its antigen is currently unknown. From germline, CDR1 is DFQATT and CDR2 SNEGSKA (reference sequence). V was clipped by 3 bases and J by 4 bases, with 14 bases between them. CDR3 length: 14 amino acids. The sample's time point: newly diagnosed GD, antithyroid drugs for less than 3 months. TCR sequences were obtained from RNA taken from PBMCs. The data stem from a study of regulatory T cells in long-lasting Graves disease. Arm-PCR with iRepertoire HTBI primers amplified the CDR3 regions for these TCR beta libraries. One entry per CDR3 protein, called by TCRdb with MiXCR from the multiplex PCR reads. The sample shows around 250,000 distinct CDR3 sequences, 20% to 25% of them seen only once. Study-level points and caveats: Possibly, accuracy suffered from the small sample size. Persistent cases favored TRBV28, TRBJ1-2 and TRBJ2-5.

Sequencing used peripheral blood mononuclear cells (PBMCs), obtained at new diagnosis, from a patient treated with antithyroid drugs. This receptor was identified in a female donor with Graves disease. V and J are TRBV20-1 and TRBJ2-3; the D gene is possibly TRBD2 (7 bases). The CDR3 reads CSASRGAQADTQYF. The CDR3 coding sequence is TGCAGTGCTAGCCGGGGGGCGCAAGCAGATACGCAGTATTTT.